These 18 T cell receptor beta chains were all obtained from the same sample, sequenced in a study of vaccination and CD4 T cells after COVID-19. The Oncomine TCR Beta short-read assay was applied to DNA of cultured CD4+ T cells. TCRdb reprocessed the PCR reads via MiXCR and lists one record per CDR3 protein. This table holds approximately 10,000 distinct CDR3 sequences, about three quarters found once. The antigens for these receptors are not known. The treatment is: roughly 10-day PBMC culture with coronavirus spike peptide pools or control peptides (ViraFEST assay). Material: CD4+ T cells from blood, cultured in vitro. The origin of the receptors is a human donor who had recovered from COVID-19.

The chain employs TRBV21-1 and TRBJ1-1; the table calls TRBD1, which could not be checked here. TRBV21-1 is a documented pseudogene. The CDR3 has 15 amino acids. The CDR3 nucleotides read TGTGCCAGCAGCAGGCTCCGGGACAGGGGCCCTGAAGCTTTCTTT. Its translation: CASSRLRDRGPEAFF.

The chain links TRBV6-2 or TRBV6-3 to TRBJ2-7; a possible D gene is TRBD2 (5 bases). In germline, CDR1 is MNHEY, CDR2 SVGEGT. V gave up 2 bases and J gave up 7 bases, with 9 bases separating them. The CDR3 runs to 12 residues. CDR3 amino acids: CASSYPPGEQYF. CDR3 DNA: TGTGCCAGCAGTTACCCACCGGGAGAGCAGTACTTC.

This clonotype was seen only once. This chain uses TRBV7-6 with TRBJ2-6, with D maybe TRBD1 (5 bases). This CDR3 comprises 20 residues. CDR1 and CDR2 (germline): SGHVS, FNYEAQ. V was cut by 4 bases and J by 2 bases, with 24 bases left in between. Written as DNA, the CDR3 is TGTGCCAGCAGCTCCCCACTTCGCAGGGCCCAAATGGCTGGGGCCAACGTCCTGACTTTC. Translated: CASSSPLRRAQMAGANVLTF.

The chain is built from TRBV6-2 or TRBV6-3 and TRBJ1-1, with D maybe TRBD1 (5 bases). CDR1 and CDR2 (germline): MNHEY, SVGEGT. The CDR3 is 13 amino acids. V was pared by 8 bases and J by 7 bases, with 17 bases between. This CDR3 is CASGDYWGDEAFF. CDR3 nucleotides: TGTGCCAGCGGCGACTACTGGGGGGATGAAGCTTTCTTT.

The genes are TRBV20-1 and TRBJ2-3; 11 bases map to TRBD2. J was trimmed by 3 bases and V by 6 bases; bases with no gene match: 11. Germline-derived CDR1 and CDR2 are DFQATT and SNEGSKA (reference sequence). This CDR3 is 16 amino acids long. CDR3 in DNA: TGCAGTGCCCCCCGCGGTAGCGGGAGGGCTACAGATACGCAGTATTTT. Encoded protein: CSAPRGSGRATDTQYF.

This clonotype was seen a handful of times. CDR3 sequence reads: CASSLVEGIYGYTF. The CDR3 region has the DNA TGTGCCAGCAGCTTAGTGGAAGGGATCTATGGCTACACCTTC. This sequence joins TRBV7-2 and TRBJ1-2; D is undetermined. V was clipped by 1 base and J by 4 bases, with 10 bases between them. The germline gives CDR1 SGHTA, CDR2 FQGNSA. The CDR3 runs 14 residues.

The genes are TRBV7-2 and TRBJ1-2, with TRBD1 as a possible D gene (5 bases). The CDR3 runs 14 residues. Trimming cost V 0 bases and J 3 bases, with 8 bases left between them. Germline values: CDR1 SGHTA, CDR2 FQGNSA. DNA for the CDR3: TGTGCCAGCAGCTTAGCGCCGGGGGACTATGGCTACACCTTC. The encoded protein is CASSLAPGDYGYTF.

This clonotype has a single count. The rearrangement joins TRBV6-2 or TRBV6-3 to TRBJ2-5, with TRBD2 identical over 12 bases. J lost 5 bases, V lost 2 bases, and 9 bases had no gene match. Germline values: CDR1 MNHEY, CDR2 SVGEGT. The CDR3 covers 17 residues. CDR3: CASSYGPTSGRGETQYF. CDR3 DNA sequence: TGTGCCAGCAGTTACGGCCCGACTAGCGGGAGAGGGGAGACCCAGTACTTC.

Turning to this clonotype: Its ends do not fully match the called genes, so a read error is possible. The genes are TRBV5-4 and TRBJ2-7; D not certain. CDR1 is SGHNT, CDR2 YYREEE, per germline (reference sequence). CDR3 length: 13 amino acids. The CDR3 region has the DNA TGCGCCAGCAGCTTGCGGTCTGGTGGCGAGCAGTACTTC. It codes for CASSLRSGGEQYF.

The chain couples TRBV6-1 to TRBJ1-1; 8 bases agree with TRBD1. Germline V gives CDR1 MNHNS, CDR2 SASEGT. CDR3 size: 15 residues. V was pared by 5 bases and J by 0 bases, with 5 bases of the junction left unmatched. CDR3 sequence (DNA): TGTGCCAGCAGTCGGCCGACAGGGGTGAACACTGAAGCTTTCTTT. This translates into CASSRPTGVNTEAFF.

The chain recombines TRBV20-1 with TRBJ1-5; D not resolved. Trimming took off 0 bases at V and 0 bases at J, with 6 bases between the two ends. The CDR3 consists of 14 residues. The germline gives CDR1 DFQATT, CDR2 SNEGSKA (reference sequence). Here the CDR3 DNA reads TGCAGTGCTAGAGATCTTTATAGCAATCAGCCCCAGCATTTT. Amino acid sequence: CSARDLYSNQPQHF.

The chain recombines TRBV6-5 with TRBJ2-3; the match to TRBD1 covers 8 bases. CDR3 length equals 15 residues. Germline V gene sequence: CDR1 MNHEY, CDR2 SVGAGI. V lost 2 bases to trimming and J lost 1 base; unmatched junction nucleotides: 2. The CDR3 region is CASSYQGAGTDTQYF. CDR3 sequence (DNA): TGTGCCAGCAGTTACCAGGGGGCGGGCACAGATACGCAGTATTTT.

This clonotype has more than one count but fewer than ten. The gene calls are TRBV7-2 and TRBJ1-1; D ambiguous. Per the germline V gene, CDR1 is SGHTA and CDR2 is FQGNSA. V was trimmed by 1 base and J by 4 bases, leaving 13 bases between them. This CDR3 contains 15 residues. The CDR3 DNA sequence: TGTGCCAGCAGCTTAGATCGGGGTGTGGGCACTGAAGCTTTCTTT. Amino acid sequence: CASSLDRGVGTEAFF.

This chain connects TRBV20-1 to TRBJ1-2; 7 bases fit TRBD1. This CDR3 region has 14 residues. Germline assignment: CDR1 DFQATT and CDR2 SNEGSKA (reference sequence). V lost 1 base and J lost 6; bases outside the gene matches: 8. CDR3 in DNA: TGCAGTGCTAGAGTTGTCAGGGGGGCGGATGGCTACACCTTC. This gives the protein CSARVVRGADGYTF.

This rearrangement joins TRBV28 to TRBJ1-6; 7 bases are shared with TRBD1. Germline-derived CDR1 and CDR2 are MDHEN and SYDVKM. J gave up 7 bases and V 7 bases, and 10 bases lay outside the gene matches. CDR3 length: 15 amino acids. In nucleotides, the CDR3 is TGTGCCAGCATCATCACAGGGGCGAAGAATTCACCCCTCCACTTT. The encoded protein is CASIITGAKNSPLHF.

The J gene is TRBJ1-1, the V gene TRBV20-1; 8 bases line up with TRBD1. This CDR3 comprises 16 residues. CDR1 DFQATT and CDR2 SNEGSKA come from the germline V gene (reference sequence). The J segment lost 0 bases and the V segment lost 1 base, leaving 7 bases of the junction unmatched. The CDR3 coding sequence is TGCAGTGCTAGAGGGACTGACAGGGGACTGAACACTGAAGCTTTCTTT. Translating gives CSARGTDRGLNTEAFF.

V and J are TRBV20-1 and TRBJ1-6; the D gene is possibly TRBD1 (6 bases). Trimming left V 2 bases short and J 9 bases short, with 11 bases between. The germline V gene has CDR1 DFQATT and CDR2 SNEGSKA (reference sequence). This CDR3 is built from 13 residues. CDR3 amino acids: CSARSRGTSPLHF. The CDR3 DNA sequence: TGCAGTGCTAGAAGCAGGGGAACTTCACCCCTCCACTTT.

This clonotype was detected only a few times. The genes are TRBV27 and TRBJ1-6; D remains unclear. With 7 bases removed from V and 0 bases from J, the gap between germline ends came to 4 bases. Germline-derived CDR1 and CDR2 are MNHEY and SMNVEV (reference sequence). The CDR3 has 13 amino acids. The DNA of the CDR3 is TGTGCCAGCACAACCTCCTATAATTCACCCCTCCACTTT. It codes for CASTTSYNSPLHF.